This T cell receptor (beta chain) was found in a study of CD8+CD57+ T cells in acquired aplastic anemia. Findings and limits, study-wide: Some 31 shared CD8+ CDR3s appeared highly expressed within patients' immunodominant clones.

This clonotype occurred many times. Its matching antigen is unknown. Profiles of TCR beta VDJ and CDR3 were generated from a genomic DNA template. TCRdb itself ran the reads through MiXCR, one entry per CDR3 protein. The table lists about 220,000 distinct CDR3 sequences, about 37% of them singletons, with roughly 1.1% in the top ten. The sequencing sample was made of sorted CD4+, CD8+, or CD8+CD57+ T cells (not recorded which) from PBMCs. This clonotype was sampled from a human donor in good health, serving as a control.

The CDR3 DNA reads as TGTGCCAGCAATCAGGGGGCTAACACCGGGGAGCTGTTTTTT. Its protein product is CASNQGANTGELFF. The J gene is TRBJ2-2, the V gene TRBV2, with 8 positions matching TRBD1. The V segment lost 7 bases and the J segment 2 bases; nucleotides outside the gene matches: 3. The germline gives CDR1 SNHLY, CDR2 FYNNEI. The CDR3 runs 14 residues. The variable domain in full, with the rest retrieved from reference TRBV2 and TRBJ2-2, is EPEVTQTPSHQVTQMGQEVILRCVPISNHLYFYWYRQILGQKVEFLVSFYNNEISEKSEIFDDQFSVERPDGSNFTLKIRSTKLEDSAMYFCASNQGANTGELFFGEGSRLTVL.